A single sample gave rise to the 11 T cell receptor beta chains below, sequenced in a study of T cell responses to AZD1222 COVID-19 vaccine. The data were produced by immunoSEQ multiplex PCR, yet TCRdb's version contains in-frame clones alone and is incomplete. The sample has under 150,000 clones; 89% are singletons. Source: peripheral blood, taken 28 days after the second AZD1222 dose. Source of these receptors: an adult who received the AZD1222 COVID-19 vaccine.

This chain connects TRBV6-5 to TRBJ2-2; perhaps TRBD2 as D (6 bases). The CDR3 covers 15 residues. Looked up from germline, CDR1 is MNHEY and CDR2 is SVGAGI. V lost 7 bases to trimming and J lost 3 bases, with 15 bases between them. CDR3 DNA sequence: TGTGCCAGCACCGCCCGGGGCGGGGACACCGGGGAGCTGTTTTTT. Its translation: CASTARGGDTGELFF.

The CDR3 region has the DNA TGTGCCAGCAGTGAGGTCCCGGAGGGAGATGGCTACACCTTC. It specifies CASSEVPEGDGYTF. The chain employs TRBV2 and TRBJ1-2; D remains ambiguous. Germline-derived CDR1 and CDR2 are SNHLY and FYNNEI. V lost 3 bases, J lost 6 bases, and 14 bases lay in between. The CDR3 runs 14 residues.

The rearrangement joins TRBV11-2 to TRBJ2-1, with TRBD1 identical over 9 bases. The CDR3 sequence is 17 residues long. CDR1 is SGHAT and CDR2 is FQNNGV in the germline V gene. Trimming at V came to 4 bases and at J to 4 bases, leaving 11 bases not matched to a gene. The CDR3 is CASSSRLDRGGYNEQFF. In DNA, the CDR3 is TGTGCCAGCAGCTCGCGCCTCGACAGGGGGGGGTACAATGAGCAGTTCTTC.

The genes are TRBV18 and TRBJ2-3; 8 bases match TRBD2. The CDR3 has 17 residues. Trimming cost V 3 bases and J 1 base; bases outside gene matches: 9. Germline V gives CDR1 KGHSH, CDR2 LQKENI. CDR3 amino acids: CASSPYRVRGGTDTQYF. Here the CDR3 DNA reads TGTGCCAGCTCACCCTACCGGGTGCGGGGGGGCACAGATACGCAGTATTTT.

The table lists this clone with a few counts. The chain couples TRBV2 to TRBJ1-1; D gene uncertain. CDR1 SNHLY and CDR2 FYNNEI come from the germline V gene. CDR3 length: 12 residues. Trimming took 1 base from V and 11 from J, leaving 11 bases between them. The CDR3 loop is CASSEEPRQAFF. The CDR3 DNA reads as TGTGCCAGCAGTGAAGAGCCCCGGCAGGCTTTCTTT. The whole variable domain, remainder taken from reference TRBV2 and TRBJ1-1, is EPEVTQTPSHQVTQMGQEVILRCVPISNHLYFYWYRQILGQKVEFLVSFYNNEISEKSEIFDDQFSVERPDGSNFTLKIRSTKLEDSAMYFCASSEEPRQAFFGQGTRLTVV.

The V and J genes are TRBV9 and TRBJ2-2, with 9 bases that match TRBD1. Germline V gene data show CDR1 as SGDLS and CDR2 as YYNGEE. Trimming cost V 3 bases and J 1 base; bases outside gene matches: 16. This CDR3 spans 20 amino acids. The DNA for the CDR3 is TGTGCCAGCAGCGCCCTCCGCGCACTCAGGGGACAGGGGAACACCGGGGAGCTGTTTTTT. Protein sequence: CASSALRALRGQGNTGELFF.

The J gene is TRBJ2-4, the V gene TRBV11-2; no firm D call. The germline V and J ends were trimmed by 5 bases and 0 bases, with 17 bases remaining between them. The length of the CDR3 is 17 residues. Germline assignment: CDR1 SGHAT and CDR2 FQNNGV. The CDR3 DNA reads as TGTGCCAGCAGCCCACGGGTCTATCCTTTAGCCAAAAACATTCAGTACTTC. It translates to CASSPRVYPLAKNIQYF.

This chain uses TRBV5-4 with TRBJ2-4; TRBD1 aligns across 7 bases. The V segment lost 0 bases and the J segment 4 bases; nucleotides outside the gene matches: 4. Germline CDR1 SGHNT, CDR2 YYREEE (reference sequence). The CDR3 is 15 amino acids. CDR3: CASSLGGTAKNIQYF. The CDR3 DNA follows: TGTGCCAGCAGCTTGGGGGGGACAGCAAAAAACATTCAGTACTTC.

In DNA, the CDR3 is TGCGCCAGCAGCCCCGGGACTAGCGGGAGCGATGAGCAGTTCTTC. Its translation: CASSPGTSGSDEQFF. The chain joins TRBV5-1 to TRBJ2-1; 14 nucleotides line up with TRBD2. With V trimmed by 4 bases and J by 8 bases, 5 bases remained unmatched. CDR1 and CDR2 (germline): SGHRS, YFSETQ. The CDR3 runs to 15 residues.

CDR3 bases: TGCAGCGTTGAAGTGAGACAGTTTGAAGCTTTCTTT. It encodes CSVEVRQFEAFF. The V gene is TRBV29-1, the J gene TRBJ1-1; possibly TRBD1 for D (5 bases). CDR3 length equals 12 residues. Germline V gene lookup returns CDR1 SQVTM and CDR2 ANQGSEA. Deletions cut 1 base from V and 7 bases from J, with 10 bases between.

The chain joins TRBV10-3 to TRBJ2-7; 7 bases agree with TRBD1. Germline CDR1 is ENHRY and CDR2 is SYGVKD. The CDR3 consists of 13 residues. V lost 6 bases, J lost 3 bases, and 5 bases stayed unmatched. This chain's CDR3 is CAIRADRDYEQYF. CDR3 in DNA: TGTGCCATCAGAGCAGACAGGGACTACGAGCAGTACTTC.